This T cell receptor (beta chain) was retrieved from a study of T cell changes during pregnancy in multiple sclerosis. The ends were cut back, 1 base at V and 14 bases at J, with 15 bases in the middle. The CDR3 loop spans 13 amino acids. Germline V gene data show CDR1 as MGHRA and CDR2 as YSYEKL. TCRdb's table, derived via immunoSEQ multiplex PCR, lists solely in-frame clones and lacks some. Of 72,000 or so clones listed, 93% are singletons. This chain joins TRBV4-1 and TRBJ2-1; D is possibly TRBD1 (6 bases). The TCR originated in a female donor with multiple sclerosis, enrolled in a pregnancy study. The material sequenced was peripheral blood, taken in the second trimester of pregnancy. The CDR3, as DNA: TGCGCCAGCAGCCAAGTCAGGGACAAACGAGAGTTCTTC. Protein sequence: CASSQVRDKREFF.